This is a list of T cell receptor beta chains from one sample in a study of immune evolution from preneoplasia to lung adenocarcinoma. Method: immunoSEQ multiplex PCR; TCRdb's copy keeps in-frame clones and lacks some. The top ten hold about a tenth of the sample, which has more than 6,500 clones, about 78% seen once. The specimen sequenced was FFPE minimally invasive lung adenocarcinoma tissue. The receptors stem from a donor older than 65 with lung adenocarcinoma. CDR3s include the opening cysteine and the closing phenylalanine or tryptophan. The order of the fields is J gene, clone size, V gene, D gene, CDR3 DNA, CDR3 protein. The D gene is left open where the match is weak. Part of the rows lack a size; the others show once, few, many or a class for expanded clones.

TRBJ2-3 . TRBV30 . TGTGCCTGGAGTGTCTGGCAGAGCACAGATACGCAGTATTTT CAWSVWQSTDTQYF
TRBJ2-7 . TRBV7-2 TRBD2 TGTGCCAGCAGCGTACAACGGACTAGCGGGAGGGCTGGCTCCTACGAGCAGTACTTC CASSVQRTSGRAGSYEQYF
TRBJ2-3 . TRBV5-8 TRBD1 TGTGCCAGCAGCCCACCGGGACAGGTGACAGATACGCAGTATTTT CASSPPGQVTDTQYF
TRBJ1-5 . TRBV28 . TGTGCCAGCAGTTCTCAATTCGGCAATCAGCCCCAGCATTTT CASSSQFGNQPQHF
TRBJ2-7 few TRBV7-9 . TGTGCCAGCAGCTTAGCGCAGGTTTCCGACGAGCAGTACTTC CASSLAQVSDEQYF
TRBJ1-1 . TRBV28 . TGTGCCAGCAGTTTACTCGGGCAGAACACTGAAGCTTTCTTT CASSLLGQNTEAFF
TRBJ2-1 medium-sized TRBV7-2 TRBD2 TGTGCCAGCAGCTTTTCCCCGGGAGGTGAGCAGTTCTTC CASSFSPGGEQFF
TRBJ2-1 . TRBV9 . TGTGCCAGCAGCGTAGCTGGCGGGTATGAGCAGTTCTTC CASSVAGGYEQFF
TRBJ1-2 . TRBV10-2 . TGCGCCAGCAGTGTGACTGAGGACTATGGCTACACCTTC CASSVTEDYGYTF
TRBJ2-3 . TRBV28 TRBD1 TGTGCCAGCAGCCTGCTTAGGGACAGGGAATATTTT CASSLLRDREYF
TRBJ2-7 . TRBV6-5 . TGTGCCAGCAGTTTCGACGGGGGCTCCTACGAGCAGTACTTC CASSFDGGSYEQYF
TRBJ2-1 . TRBV30 TRBD2 TGTGCCTTTCACCTACTAGCGGGAATAGGCAATGAGCAGTTCTTC CAFHLLAGIGNEQFF
TRBJ2-1 . TRBV10-1 . TGCGCCAGCAGTGACCCCGGACGGGGTGAGCAGTTCTTC CASSDPGRGEQFF
TRBJ2-3 . TRBV30 TRBD2 TGTGCCTGGAGTCCACTAGCGACCTACACAGATACGCAGTATTTT CAWSPLATYTDTQYF
TRBJ1-4 . TRBV29-1 . TGCAGCGTTGAATCCTGGGGGGAAGAAAAACTGTTTTTT CSVESWGEEKLFF
TRBJ2-3 . TRBV11-2 TRBD2 TGTGCCAGCAGCCAAGGGGCGGGAGATGGTACGCAGTATTTT CASSQGAGDGTQYF
TRBJ2-7 . TRBV2 TRBD2 TGTGCCATGGGGGGAGGGGACGAGCAGTACTTC CAMGGGDEQYF
TRBJ1-5 . TRBV19 . TGTGCCAGTAGTAACCGGGGGCTAGAGAATAGCAATCAGCCCCAGCATTTT CASSNRGLENSNQPQHF
TRBJ2-3 . TRBV6-6 TRBD1 TGTGCCAGCAGACGATACAGGGGGCTGAGGGCAGATACGCAGTATTTT CASRRYRGLRADTQYF
TRBJ2-7 . TRBV5-1 . TGCGCCAGCAGCTCTACGGGACACACCTACGAGCAGTACTTC CASSSTGHTYEQYF
TRBJ1-2 . TRBV5-1 TRBD1 TGCGCCAGCAGCTTGGCCGGACAGGGTGGGCTGAATGGCTACACCTTC CASSLAGQGGLNGYTF
TRBJ2-7 . TRBV6-5 TRBD1 TGTGCCAGCAGTAGAACCGGGACAGGGACCTACGAGCAGTACTTC CASSRTGTGTYEQYF
TRBJ2-2 few TRBV4-1 . TGCGCCAGCAGCCAACCGGACAGAAACACCGGGGAGCTGTTTTTT CASSQPDRNTGELFF
TRBJ2-2 . TRBV4-2 . TGTGCCAGCAGCCAAGATTCTTTGGGGACGGCCACCGGGGAGCTGTTTTTT CASSQDSLGTATGELFF
TRBJ1-4 . TRBV6-5 . TGTGCCAGCAGTTACTCTGGCAGCAAAGGGGAAAAACTGTTTTTT CASSYSGSKGEKLFF
TRBJ2-1 few TRBV4-2 TRBD2 TGTGCCAGCAGCCAGGGACTAGCGGGAGGGTACAATGAGCAGTTCTTC CASSQGLAGGYNEQFF
TRBJ1-2 . TRBV6-5 TRBD1 TGTGCCAGCAGTTACTCCAGGGGGCGAGGCTACACCTTC CASSYSRGRGYTF